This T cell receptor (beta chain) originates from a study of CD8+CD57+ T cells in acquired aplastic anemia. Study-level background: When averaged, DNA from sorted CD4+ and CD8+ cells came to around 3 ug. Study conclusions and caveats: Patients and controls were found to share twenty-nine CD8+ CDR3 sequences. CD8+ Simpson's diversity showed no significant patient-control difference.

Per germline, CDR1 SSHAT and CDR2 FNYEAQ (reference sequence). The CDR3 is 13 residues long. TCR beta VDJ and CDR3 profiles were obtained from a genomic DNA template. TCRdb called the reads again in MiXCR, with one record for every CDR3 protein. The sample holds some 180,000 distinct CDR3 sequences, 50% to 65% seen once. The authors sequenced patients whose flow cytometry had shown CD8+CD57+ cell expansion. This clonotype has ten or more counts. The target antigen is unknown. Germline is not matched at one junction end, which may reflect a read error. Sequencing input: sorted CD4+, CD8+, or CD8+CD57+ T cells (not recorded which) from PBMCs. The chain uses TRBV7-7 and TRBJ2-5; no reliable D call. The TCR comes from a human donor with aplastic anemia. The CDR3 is CASSLAKQETQYF. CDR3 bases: TGTGCTAGCAGCTTAGCTAAACAAGAGACCCAGTACTTC. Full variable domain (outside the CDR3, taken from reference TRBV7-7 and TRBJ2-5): GAGVSQSPRYKVTKRGQDVTLRCDPISSHATLYWYQQALGQGPEFLTYFNYEAQPDKSGLPSDRFSAERPEGSISTLTIQRTEQRDSAMYRCASSLAKQETQYFGPGTRLLVL.